This TCR beta chain was profiled in a study of beta chain features in type 1 diabetes. Regarding the study as a whole: Naive, central memory and Treg TCRB repertoires seemed to resemble each other more closely in patients than they did in healthy donors.

V was pared by 3 bases and J by 3 bases, with 12 bases between. Germline CDR1 is SGDLS and CDR2 is YYNGEE. The CDR3 is 14 residues long. With regard to this clone: Antigen: not known.

Expressed TCRB transcripts were sequenced because the isolated RNA had all been reverse transcribed beforehand. Only in-frame clones appear in the TCRdb table, and some are missing; sequencing was by immunoSEQ multiplex PCR. Of about 340,000 clones in the sample, 8% were seen once. Sample: central memory CD4+ T cells from blood. This sequence joins TRBV9 and TRBJ1-1, with D possibly matching TRBD1 (6 bases). The source is a woman between 18 and 29 years old in good health. As DNA, the CDR3 is TGTGCCAGCAGCGCCCGGACAGACGACACTGAAGCTTTCTTT. This translates into CASSARTDDTEAFF.